The entry that follows covers one T cell receptor (beta chain) sequence. Original analysis: The authors estimated nucleated cell counts from reference gene primer amplification. Clones were sequenced by immunoSEQ multiplex PCR, and TCRdb holds only the in-frame ones, with some missing. From that table come the V and J calls and clone size; the DNA was used to work out D and trimming. In the table there are about 27,000 clones, about 84% of which are singletons. These data belong to a study of blood T cell repertoires in COVID-19. Study information: Sites across the United States, Italy and Spain contributed samples from acute and convalescent COVID-19. From T cells, B-cell-depleted T cells, or PBMCs came the material, which was cDNA or gDNA.

Between the trimmed V and J ends, which lost 1 base and 5 bases, there was a span of 12 bases. CDR1 and CDR2 from the germline V gene are SGDLS and YYNGEE. The CDR3 has 15 amino acids. This receptor was obtained from a woman older than 75 with acute or convalescent COVID-19. The material sequenced was peripheral blood. The rearrangement joins TRBV9 to TRBJ1-4, with D possibly matching TRBD1 (6 bases). DNA for the CDR3: TGTGCCAGCAGCGTATTACAGGGCGGAAATGAAAAACTGTTTTTT. It specifies CASSVLQGGNEKLFF. The whole variable domain, remainder taken from reference TRBV9 and TRBJ1-4, is DSGVTQTPKHLITATGQRVTLRCSPRSGDLSVYWYQQSLDQGLQFLIQYYNGEERAKGNILERFSAQQFPDLHSELNLSSLELGDSALYFCASSVLQGGNEKLFFGSGTQLSVL.